Included here is one TCR beta chain sequence, with context. Trimming at V came to 8 bases and at J to 7 bases, leaving 11 bases not matched to a gene. Germline V lookup: CDR1 SNHLY, CDR2 FYNNEI. There are 15 residues in the CDR3. The data are from a study of T cell changes during pregnancy in multiple sclerosis. Here immunoSEQ multiplex PCR was the method, and the copy in TCRdb shows in-frame clones only, minus some. The data contain 65,000 to 85,000 clones, 94% of them singletons. Source: CD4+ T cells from peripheral blood mononuclear cells, taken after pregnancy. The genes are TRBV2 and TRBJ1-5; 10 nucleotides match TRBD1. The source of this sequence is a female donor with multiple sclerosis, enrolled in a pregnancy study. This CDR3 is CASGRDRGADQPQHF. The CDR3 nucleotides are TGTGCCAGCGGGAGGGACAGGGGCGCGGACCAGCCCCAGCATTTT.